This T cell receptor beta chain was sequenced in a study of blood T cell repertoires in COVID-19. Only in-frame clones appear in the TCRdb table, and some are missing; sequencing was by immunoSEQ multiplex PCR. The table lists approximately 130,000 clones, around 87% of them singletons, with about 17% in the top ten. Germline assignment: CDR1 SGHNT and CDR2 YENEEA. This CDR3 has 15 residues. V lost 0 bases to trimming and J lost 6 bases; unmatched junction nucleotides: 4. This sequence originates from a woman in her forties or fifties who had recovered from COVID-19. The sequenced sample consisted of peripheral blood. The V call is TRBV11-3, the J call TRBJ2-7, with TRBD2 matching 11 bases. This chain's CDR3 is CASSLEGLAGGEQYF. For the CDR3, the DNA is TGTGCCAGCAGCTTAGAAGGTCTAGCGGGAGGCGAGCAGTACTTC. Together with reference TRBV11-3 and TRBJ2-7, the CDR3 gives the full variable domain: EAGVVQSPRYKIIEKKQPVAFWCNPISGHNTLYWYLQNLGQGPELLIRYENEEAVDDSQLPKDRFSAERLKGVDSTLKIQPAELGDSAVYLCASSLEGLAGGEQYFGPGTRLTVT.